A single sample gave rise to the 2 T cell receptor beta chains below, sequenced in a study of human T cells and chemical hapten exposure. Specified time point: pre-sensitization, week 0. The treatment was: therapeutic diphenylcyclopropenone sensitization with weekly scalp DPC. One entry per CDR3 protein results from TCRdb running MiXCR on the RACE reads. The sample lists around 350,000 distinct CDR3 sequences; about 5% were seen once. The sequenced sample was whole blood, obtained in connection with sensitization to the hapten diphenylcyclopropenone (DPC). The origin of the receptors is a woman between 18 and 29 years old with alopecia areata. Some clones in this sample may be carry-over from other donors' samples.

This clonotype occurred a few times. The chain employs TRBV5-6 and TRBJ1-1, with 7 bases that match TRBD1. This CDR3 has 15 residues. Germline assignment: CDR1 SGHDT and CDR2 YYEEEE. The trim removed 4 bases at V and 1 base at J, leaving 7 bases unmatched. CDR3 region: CASSPVRTGNTEAFF. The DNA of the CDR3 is TGTGCCAGCAGCCCCGTCCGGACAGGGAACACTGAAGCTTTCTTT.

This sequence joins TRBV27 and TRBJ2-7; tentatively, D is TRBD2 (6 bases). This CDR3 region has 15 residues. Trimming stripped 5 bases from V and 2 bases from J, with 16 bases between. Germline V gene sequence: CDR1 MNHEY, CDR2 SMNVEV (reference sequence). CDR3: CASSPRTKIAYEQYF. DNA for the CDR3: TGTGCCAGCAGTCCCCGGACTAAAATCGCCTACGAGCAGTACTTC.